What follows describes a single TCR beta chain. Its specificity is unknown. The entry originates in a study of cytomegalovirus exposure and HLA in healthy donors. Study outcomes and limitations: TCR beta sequences reportedly predicted the HLA-A and HLA-B alleles of most subjects accurately. DRB1 had the most TCR associations and HLA-C the fewest, a later analysis found, with rates varying by HLA locus. CMV serostatus stood as the only immune exposure information on hand.

PCR employed 60 Vbeta and 13 Jbeta primers. Method: immunoSEQ multiplex PCR; TCRdb's copy keeps in-frame clones and lacks some. The sample shows 150,000 or so clones, about 70% of them seen only once. Germline CDR1 and CDR2: LNHDA and SQIVND (reference sequence). Trimming took 6 bases from V and 5 from J; bases not matched to a gene: 12. CDR3 length: 16 amino acids. The rearrangement uses TRBV19 and TRBJ1-5; 8 bases agree with TRBD1. The sequenced sample was PBMCs. The sequence was obtained from a male donor in good health and CMV-seronegative. The CDR3 DNA sequence: TGTGCCAGTAGCCCCGATACAGGGGGATCTTATCAGCCCCAGCATTTT. It is translated as CASSPDTGGSYQPQHF.